Below, one TCR beta chain is given with its context. This entry comes from a study of blood T cell repertoires in COVID-19. Study summary: There were acute and convalescent COVID-19 samples, and they came from the United States, Italy and Spain. Nucleic acid was either cDNA or gDNA, and it came from T cells, B-cell-depleted T cells, or PBMCs.

Everyone who took part was about 18 to 90 years old, and they came from about two dozen US areas. Cohort placement rested on clinical history that participants reported themselves. Libraries were prepared by immunoSEQ multiplex PCR; TCRdb keeps only in-frame clonotypes and omits some of them. The table has about 400,000 clones, 88% seen once. The CDR3 totals 14 residues. Germline V lookup: CDR1 SGHKS, CDR2 YYEKEE (reference sequence). Between the trimmed V and J ends, which lost 0 bases and 5 bases, there was a span of 12 bases. This TCR came from a woman between 40 and 50 years old with acute COVID-19. The chain has TRBV5-5 and TRBJ2-7; possible D gene TRBD2, 7 bases. Sample: PBMCs or T cells enriched from blood (not recorded which). The CDR3 DNA reads TGTGCCAGCAGCTTGGCCTGGGGGGGCCACGAGCAGTACTTC. Its protein product is CASSLAWGGHEQYF.